Below, 28 T cell receptor beta chains from the same sample are listed, as sequenced in a study of CD8+CD57+ T cells in acquired aplastic anemia. For CDR3 and TCR beta VDJ profiling, genomic DNA was the template used. TCRdb analysed the reads with MiXCR anew, one entry per CDR3 protein. The table shows approximately 150,000 distinct CDR3 sequences, with around half occurring only once. All sequencing subjects had displayed CD8+CD57+ cell expansion on flow cytometry. Material for sequencing was sorted CD4+, CD8+, or CD8+CD57+ T cells (not recorded which) from PBMCs. Source of these receptors: a human donor with aplastic anemia.

The chain combines TRBV7-2 with TRBJ2-7, with D possibly being TRBD1 (5 bases). V dropped 7 bases and J dropped 4 bases, with 11 bases sitting between them. Germline assignment: CDR1 SGHTA and CDR2 FQGNSA. The CDR3 length is 12 residues. The CDR3 is CASTVRVYEQYF. Written as DNA, the CDR3 is TGTGCCAGCACTGTCAGGGTGTACGAGCAGTACTTC. Filled out from reference TRBV7-2 and TRBJ2-7, the complete variable domain reads GAGVSQSPSNKVTEKGKDVELRCDPISGHTALYWYRQSLGQGLEFLIYFQGNSAPDKSGLPSDRFSAERTGGSVSTLTIQRTQQEDSAVYLCASTVRVYEQYFGPGTRLTVT.

The J gene is TRBJ2-5, the V gene TRBV2, with 8 bases fitting TRBD1. CDR1 and CDR2 from the germline V gene are SNHLY and FYNNEI. V trimming: 1 base; J trimming: 2 bases; junction bases outside the gene matches: 3. The CDR3 spans 15 residues. CDR3: CASSEGRGLQETQYF. As DNA, the CDR3 is TGTGCCAGCAGTGAAGGCAGGGGGCTGCAAGAGACCCAGTACTTC. The full variable domain, with the rest looked up from reference TRBV2 and TRBJ2-5, is EPEVTQTPSHQVTQMGQEVILRCVPISNHLYFYWYRQILGQKVEFLVSFYNNEISEKSEIFDDQFSVERPDGSNFTLKIRSTKLEDSAMYFCASSEGRGLQETQYFGPGTRLLVL.

The V call is TRBV19, the J call TRBJ2-2, with 10 positions matching TRBD2. Trimming took 4 bases from V and 5 from J; bases not matched to a gene: 4. CDR3 length: 15 residues. From germline, CDR1 is LNHDA and CDR2 SQIVND (reference sequence). The CDR3 loop reads CASSRGLADTGELFF. The CDR3 DNA reads TGTGCCAGTAGTAGAGGACTAGCGGATACCGGGGAGCTGTTTTTT.

About this clonotype itself: Because the CDR3 is missing its conserved closing phenylalanine or tryptophan, this is likely a read error. V and J are TRBV12-3 or TRBV12-4 and TRBJ1-2; 9 bases match TRBD1. This CDR3 spans 13 amino acids. V lost 10 bases and J lost 10; bases outside the gene matches: 13. In nucleotides, the CDR3 is TGTGCCACCAGGCGCGGGACAGGGAGTGACTACACCCTC. It yields the protein CATRRGTGSDYTL.

Concerning this clonotype: Just one base apart from a much larger clone, this may be a read error. The chain uses TRBV12-3 or TRBV12-4 and TRBJ1-2; TRBD1 might be the D (5 bases). The CDR3 has 14 residues. The CDR3 loop reads CASSLWSGNDGYIF. The CDR3 DNA sequence: TGTGCCAGCAGTTTATGGTCAGGGAATGATGGCTACATCTTC.

This chain links TRBV7-3 with TRBJ2-5, with a tentative D call TRBD1 (6 bases). The CDR3 loop spans 13 amino acids. CDR1 and CDR2 from the germline V gene are SGHTA and FQGTGA. With 4 bases removed from V and 7 bases from J, the gap between germline ends came to 13 bases. The CDR3 sequence: CASSSTGTTTQYF. CDR3 nucleotides: TGTGCCAGCAGCTCTACAGGGACAACGACCCAGTACTTC. Supplemented by reference TRBV7-3 and TRBJ2-5, the full variable domain reads GAGVSQTPSNKVTEKGKYVELRCDPISGHTALYWYRQSLGQGPEFLIYFQGTGAADDSGLPNDRFFAVRPEGSVSTLKIQRTERGDSAVYLCASSSTGTTTQYFGPGTRLLVL.

This chain joins TRBV20-1 and TRBJ2-1; 12 bases align to TRBD2. This CDR3 has 16 amino acids. Germline V gene sequence: CDR1 DFQATT, CDR2 SNEGSKA (reference sequence). V lost 5 bases, J lost 2 bases, and 7 bases stayed unmatched. CDR3: CSAPRASGGAYNEQFF. The CDR3 DNA follows: TGCAGTGCTCCTCGGGCTAGCGGGGGGGCCTACAATGAGCAGTTCTTC.

This sequence joins TRBV7-3 and TRBJ1-1; D may be TRBD1 (6 bases). CDR1 is SGHTA, CDR2 FQGTGA, per germline. The CDR3 loop spans 13 amino acids. Trimming took off 5 bases at V and 2 bases at J, with 9 bases between the two ends. CDR3 protein: CASSTQGNTEAFF. The CDR3 DNA follows: TGTGCCAGCAGCACACAGGGTAACACTGAAGCTTTCTTT.

This clonotype was seen at least ten times. The chain has TRBV5-4 and TRBJ2-5; weak D call: TRBD1 (6 bases). Germline CDR1 reads SGHNT; CDR2 reads YYREEE (reference sequence). Trimming pared 4 bases from V and 4 bases from J, leaving 20 bases between. The CDR3 has 16 amino acids. The CDR3 DNA reads TGTGCCAGCAGCCCGCATTCTGGGGGCGCGGGAGAGACCCAGTACTTC. It yields the protein CASSPHSGGAGETQYF.

The table lists this clonotype with many counts. V gene TRBV7-2 combines with J gene TRBJ2-1; TRBD2 aligns across 9 bases. Germline V CDR1 and CDR2: SGHTA, FQGNSA. This CDR3 spans 17 amino acids. Trimming took 3 bases from V and 7 from J; bases not matched to a gene: 13. The CDR3 DNA is TGTGCCAGCAGCTTCGGTCATGGGGGGACTAGCAGTAATGAGCAGTTCTTC. This codes for CASSFGHGGTSSNEQFF. Full variable domain (outside the CDR3, taken from reference TRBV7-2 and TRBJ2-1): GAGVSQSPSNKVTEKGKDVELRCDPISGHTALYWYRQSLGQGLEFLIYFQGNSAPDKSGLPSDRFSAERTGGSVSTLTIQRTQQEDSAVYLCASSFGHGGTSSNEQFFGPGTRLTVL.

This clonotype was detected many times. The chain couples TRBV19 to TRBJ2-2; D tentatively reads TRBD1 or TRBD2 (5 bases each). V was shortened by 6 bases and J by 5 bases, with 16 bases between the two germline ends. In germline, CDR1 is LNHDA, CDR2 SQIVND (reference sequence). This CDR3 has 15 amino acids. The CDR3: CASRTSVGVTGELFF. The CDR3 DNA reads TGTGCCAGTAGGACCTCTGTGGGGGTAACCGGGGAGCTGTTTTTT.

The chain employs TRBV2 and TRBJ2-3; 12 nucleotides align to TRBD2. The V gene's germline CDR1 is SNHLY and CDR2 FYNNEI. V trimming: 6 bases; J trimming: 6 bases; junction bases outside the gene matches: 10. This CDR3 contains 16 residues. The CDR3 nucleotides read TGTGCCAGCAGGAGGACTAGCGGGGTTACGATTGATACGCAGTATTTT. It is translated as CASRRTSGVTIDTQYF.

This chain uses TRBV5-4 with TRBJ2-1; possibly TRBD1 or TRBD2 for D (5 bases each). The V end lost 1 base, the J end lost 7 bases, and 21 bases lay between the germline ends. The germline gives CDR1 SGHNT, CDR2 YYREEE (reference sequence). The CDR3 is made up of 17 amino acids. The CDR3 here is CASSLYMSGPRRNEQFF. CDR3 coding DNA: TGTGCCAGCAGCTTGTATATGTCGGGGCCGCGGCGTAATGAGCAGTTCTTC.

A note on this clonotype: A single base separates this from a much larger clone, so it may be a read error. The chain has TRBV20-1 and TRBJ1-1, with D possibly being TRBD1 (6 bases). CDR1 and CDR2 (germline): DFQATT, SNEGSKA (reference sequence). Deletions cut 2 bases from V and 7 bases from J, with 14 bases between. The CDR3 sequence is 13 residues long. The CDR3 here is CSARLGAEVEAFF. The CDR3 region has the DNA TGCAGTGCTAGATTGGGGGCAGAGGTTGAAGCTTTCTTT.

This clonotype was counted many times. The V gene is TRBV7-2, the J gene TRBJ1-6; D is uncertain. The CDR3 consists of 13 residues. With 5 bases removed from V and 7 bases from J, the gap between germline ends came to 9 bases. Looked up from germline, CDR1 is SGHTA and CDR2 is FQGNSA. CDR3 residues: CASSLVANSPLHF. The CDR3 region has the DNA TGTGCCAGCAGCCTCGTTGCCAATTCACCCCTCCACTTT.

The chain uses TRBV7-8 and TRBJ2-7; D is undetermined. There are 12 residues in the CDR3. The ends were cut back, 6 bases at V and 2 bases at J, with 8 bases in the middle. In germline, CDR1 is SGHVS, CDR2 FQNEAQ. This CDR3 is CASSSPTYEQYV. DNA for the CDR3: TGTGCCAGCAGTTCCCCGACCTACGAGCAGTACGTC.

At least ten counts were recorded for this clonotype. The chain has TRBV6-4 and TRBJ1-3; no reliable D call. The CDR3 contains 15 residues. Germline loops: CDR1 MRHNA, CDR2 SNTAGT. V lost 3 bases and J 0 bases, leaving 9 bases between the germline ends. The DNA of the CDR3 is TGTGCCAGCAGTGAACACGGATTCTCTGGAAACACCATATATTTT. Protein sequence: CASSEHGFSGNTIYF.

This clonotype occurred many times. The rearrangement joins TRBV2 to TRBJ2-1, with unresolved D. The V and J ends lost 2 bases and 3 bases respectively, with 5 bases between them. From germline, CDR1 is SNHLY and CDR2 FYNNEI. This CDR3 has 13 amino acids. The CDR3 sequence is CASSETGYNEQFF. The CDR3, as DNA: TGTGCCAGCAGTGAAACCGGCTACAATGAGCAGTTCTTC.

Many counts were recorded for this clonotype. This chain links TRBV7-8 with TRBJ2-3; the D gene could be TRBD1 or TRBD2 (5 bases each). The CDR3 runs to 15 residues. Germline CDR1 and CDR2: SGHVS and FQNEAQ. Trimming removed 5 bases at V and 10 bases at J, with 22 bases between. CDR3 bases: TGTGCCAGCAGCGTCGGCCGGGGCCCCTATTTCCCGCAGTATTTT. Amino acids: CASSVGRGPYFPQYF.

This clonotype was detected many times. The V call is TRBV14, the J call TRBJ2-5, with 8 bases identical to TRBD1. The CDR3 sequence is 16 residues long. Per the germline V gene, CDR1 is SGHDN and CDR2 is FVKESK. V dropped 3 bases and J dropped 5; count of bases not matched to a gene: 11. The CDR3 DNA is TGTGCCAGCAGCCAGTTGACAGGGGTTGGTCGGGAGACCCAGTACTTC. It encodes CASSQLTGVGRETQYF.

In regard to this clonotype: A far larger clone is off by one base, so a read error is likely. The chain combines TRBV6-1 with TRBJ2-7; D call uncertain. Germline CDR1 is MNHNS and CDR2 is SASEGT. The CDR3 has 11 amino acids. The CDR3 DNA sequence: TGTGCCAGCAGTACCCCGTACGAGCGGTACTTC. This codes for CASSTPYERYF.

V usage is TRBV10-3 and J usage is TRBJ1-2; D perhaps matches TRBD1 (6 bases). The CDR3 has 15 residues. Deletions cut 3 bases from V and 1 base from J, with 12 bases between. Germline-derived CDR1 and CDR2 are ENHRY and SYGVKD. CDR3 loop: CAISEGRGGNYGYTF. In DNA form, the CDR3 reads TGTGCCATCAGTGAAGGAAGGGGGGGTAACTATGGCTACACCTTC.

Regarding this clonotype: A much larger clone is a single base away; this may be a read error. This sequence joins TRBV9 and TRBJ1-6, with D maybe TRBD1 (6 bases). Looked up from germline, CDR1 is SGDLS and CDR2 is YYNGEE. V was pared by 6 bases and J by 0 bases, with 10 bases between. The CDR3 loop spans 15 amino acids. The CDR3 coding sequence is TGTGCCAGCAACTCGGACAGCTCCTATAATTCACCCCTCCACTTT. This gives the protein CASNSDSSYNSPLHF.

This clonotype has a count of ten or more. The J gene is TRBJ2-5, the V gene TRBV10-3; D is ambiguous. The CDR3 has 14 amino acids. V dropped 0 bases and J dropped 3 bases, with 8 bases sitting between them. Germline CDR1 is ENHRY and CDR2 is SYGVKD. Here the CDR3 reads CAISESKGKETQYF. CDR3 DNA sequence: TGTGCCATCAGTGAGTCGAAGGGTAAAGAGACCCAGTACTTC.

This clonotype occurred many times. The V and J genes are TRBV20-1 and TRBJ2-3; D may be TRBD2 (6 bases). V lost 5 bases to trimming and J lost 4 bases, with 19 bases between them. This CDR3 is 15 amino acids long. Germline loops: CDR1 DFQATT, CDR2 SNEGSKA (reference sequence). CDR3 bases: TGCAGTGCTGTTGAGGTGCGGGGTAACTCAGATACGCAGTATTTT. Encoded protein: CSAVEVRGNSDTQYF.

The V and J genes are TRBV7-2 and TRBJ2-7; TRBD1 agrees at 9 bases. V lost 5 bases, J lost 0 bases, and 5 bases stayed unmatched. This CDR3 spans 15 amino acids. CDR1 and CDR2 (germline): SGHTA, FQGNSA. As DNA, the CDR3 is TGTGCCAGCAGCACAGGGGGCTTTAGCTCCTACGAGCAGTACTTC. This gives the protein CASSTGGFSSYEQYF.

The chain recombines TRBV7-3 with TRBJ1-2; 7 positions match TRBD1. The J segment lost 2 bases and the V segment lost 6 bases, leaving 6 bases of the junction unmatched. In germline, CDR1 is SGHTA, CDR2 FQGTGA. CDR3 size: 14 residues. CDR3 DNA: TGTGCCAGCAGTGGACAGGTGACCAACTATGGCTACACCTTC. Its protein product is CASSGQVTNYGYTF.

The chain combines TRBV4-2 with TRBJ2-1, with 10 bases that match TRBD2. J was trimmed by 6 bases and V by 4 bases; bases with no gene match: 6. This CDR3 contains 15 residues. CDR1 is LGHNA and CDR2 is YNFKEQ in the germline V gene. The chain's CDR3 is CASSLSGGAFNEQFF. Written as DNA, the CDR3 is TGTGCCAGCAGCCTGAGCGGGGGGGCCTTCAATGAGCAGTTCTTC.